Listed below are T cell receptor beta chains from one sample, sequenced in a study of control samples from healthy donors and cancer patients. Some clones are missing from TCRdb's copy, which holds only in-frame ones; the method was immunoSEQ multiplex PCR. The sample comprises fewer than 90,000 clones, 87% of which are singletons, and around 18% rests with the top ten. Sequenced material: blood. Every receptor here comes from a man aged 50-60 years in good health. Each CDR3 is given with its conserved first and last residue. Fields, in order: J gene, V gene, D gene, clone size, CDR3 protein, CDR3 DNA. The D gene is left open where the match is weak. Expanded clones get a size class; other rows say once, few or many, or leave the size out.

TRBJ1-2,TRBV4-1,.,.,CASSQYRDNYGYTF,TGCGCCAGCAGCCAATATAGGGACAACTATGGCTACACCTTC
TRBJ1-2,TRBV5-1,.,.,CASSLAPGSNYGYTF,TGCGCCAGCAGCTTGGCCCCAGGTTCTAACTATGGCTACACCTTC
TRBJ1-5,TRBV11-2,.,.,CASNVEWSASNQPQHF,TGTGCCAGCAATGTAGAGTGGTCGGCCAGCAATCAGCCCCAGCATTTT
TRBJ1-2,TRBV3-1/TRBV3-2,TRBD1,.,CASRPSWDSNYGYTF,TGTGCCAGCAGGCCTTCTTGGGACAGCAACTATGGCTACACCTTC
TRBJ1-1,TRBV2,.,.,CASSDQGPRDTEAFF,TGTGCCAGCAGTGACCAGGGGCCACGGGACACTGAAGCTTTCTTT
TRBJ2-2,TRBV13,TRBD2,.,CASSLGTSEYTGELFF,TGTGCCAGCAGCTTGGGGACTAGCGAGTACACCGGGGAGCTGTTTTTT
TRBJ2-1,TRBV6-5,TRBD1,few,CASSYSIGQGDNEQFF,TGTGCCAGCAGTTACTCGATTGGACAGGGGGACAATGAGCAGTTCTTC
TRBJ1-2,TRBV4-1,TRBD1,.,CASSLDRGYGYTF,TGCGCCAGCAGCCTGGACAGGGGCTATGGCTACACCTTC
TRBJ2-5,TRBV7-2,.,.,CASSSAEWGETQYF,TGTGCCAGCAGCTCCGCCGAGTGGGGAGAGACCCAGTACTTC
TRBJ2-2,TRBV24-1,.,.,CATSFSGAGEFTGELFF,TGTGCCACCAGCTTTTCGGGGGCGGGAGAATTCACCGGGGAGCTGTTTTTT
TRBJ1-4,TRBV27,.,.,CASSHLSIGPPEKLFF,TGTGCCAGCAGTCACCTTTCTATCGGACCTCCAGAAAAACTGTTTTTT
TRBJ1-6,TRBV2,TRBD1,.,CASSDLIRGPNSPLHF,TGTGCCAGCAGCGATCTGATCAGGGGGCCTAATTCACCCCTCCACTTT
TRBJ1-2,TRBV5-1,.,.,CASSSQTTTNYGYTF,TGCGCCAGCAGCTCTCAGACGACTACTAACTATGGCTACACCTTC
TRBJ2-1,TRBV20-1,.,.,CSALGGDEQFF,TGCAGTGCTCTAGGGGGGGATGAGCAGTTCTTC
TRBJ1-1,TRBV3-1/TRBV3-2,.,.,CASSHLRGGAEAFF,TGTGCCAGCAGCCACCTCCGGGGGGGGGCTGAAGCTTTCTTT
TRBJ2-3,TRBV5-6,.,.,CASSLVPGSDTQYF,TGTGCCAGCAGCTTGGTCCCAGGCTCGGATACGCAGTATTTT
TRBJ1-2,TRBV5-6,TRBD1,once,CASSFGTGGYYGYTF,TGTGCCAGCAGCTTCGGGACAGGGGGTTACTATGGCTACACCTTC
TRBJ1-5,TRBV6-5,.,.,CASDGRAYSNQPQHF,TGTGCCAGCGACGGCAGGGCCTATAGCAATCAGCCCCAGCATTTT
TRBJ1-1,TRBV24-1,.,.,CATTSRGTEAFF,TGTGCCACCACATCTCGGGGAACTGAAGCTTTCTTT
TRBJ1-2,TRBV28,TRBD1,.,CASSLLAGGTYGYTF,TGTGCCAGCAGTTTGTTGGCAGGGGGCACCTATGGCTACACCTTC
TRBJ1-1,TRBV28,.,.,CATTTGRIAFF,TGTGCCACTACCACAGGGCGAATAGCTTTCTTT
TRBJ2-7,TRBV15,TRBD2,.,CATSRVLAGDYEQYF,TGTGCCACCAGCAGAGTACTAGCGGGAGACTACGAGCAGTACTTC
TRBJ1-2,TRBV12-3/TRBV12-4,.,.,CASSSGGGYTF,TGTGCCAGCAGCTCCGGGGGGGGCTACACCTTC
TRBJ2-7,TRBV29-1,TRBD1,.,CIKSPMGQGVGEQYF,TGCATTAAAAGCCCAATGGGACAGGGAGTAGGGGAGCAGTACTTC
TRBJ2-5,TRBV19,.,.,CASRGVATSGETQYF,TGTGCCAGTCGAGGGGTAGCGACCTCCGGGGAGACCCAGTACTTC
TRBJ2-1,TRBV5-4,TRBD2,.,CASSLSGGAYEQFF,TGTGCCAGCAGCTTAAGCGGGGGGGCCTACGAGCAGTTCTTC
TRBJ1-2,TRBV18,.,.,CASSPPGGNYGYTF,TGTGCCAGCTCACCACCAGGTGGTAACTATGGCTACACCTTC
TRBJ1-6,TRBV5-8,.,.,CASSLSGDSPLHF,TGTGCCAGCAGCTTGAGCGGGGATTCACCCCTCCACTTT
TRBJ2-1,TRBV4-3,.,.,CASSQVPVGNNEQFF,TGCGCCAGCAGCCAAGTGCCAGTTGGGAACAATGAGCAGTTCTTC
TRBJ2-7,TRBV7-2,TRBD2,medium-sized,CASSWGLAGFYEQYF,TGTGCCAGCAGCTGGGGACTAGCGGGATTCTACGAGCAGTACTTC
TRBJ1-2,TRBV11-1,.,.,CASSPSGDGKGYTF,TGTGCCAGCAGCCCCTCCGGGGACGGCAAAGGCTACACCTTC
TRBJ2-7,TRBV29-1,TRBD2,.,CSLKETSGEQYF,TGCAGCTTAAAGGAGACTAGCGGCGAGCAGTACTTC
TRBJ1-2,TRBV30,.,.,CAWSAYPGGRDGYTF,TGTGCCTGGAGTGCCTATCCGGGAGGCAGAGACGGCTACACCTTC
TRBJ1-2,TRBV4-3,TRBD1,.,CASSQERTGGGYGYTF,TGCGCCAGCAGCCAAGAAAGGACAGGAGGGGGCTATGGCTACACCTTC
TRBJ1-4,TRBV7-9,.,.,CASSYSNEKLFF,TGTGCCAGCAGCTATAGTAATGAAAAACTGTTTTTT
TRBJ2-4,TRBV11-3,TRBD2,.,CASSLGGTSGIGDKNIQYF,TGTGCCAGCAGCTTGGGAGGGACTAGCGGGATAGGAGACAAAAACATTCAGTACTTC
TRBJ1-2,TRBV18,TRBD1,once,CASSPPGTGIYGYTF,TGTGCCAGCTCACCTCCCGGGACAGGGATCTATGGCTACACCTTC
TRBJ2-2,TRBV5-5,TRBD2,.,CASSLRDYNTGELFF,TGTGCCAGCAGTCTCCGGGACTACAACACCGGGGAGCTGTTTTTT
TRBJ2-1,TRBV4-1,TRBD1,.,CASSHLGTGYPEQFF,TGCGCCAGCAGCCACCTAGGGACAGGGTATCCTGAGCAGTTCTTC
TRBJ1-6,TRBV14,.,.,CASSPQSSYNSPLHF,TGTGCCAGCAGCCCACAGAGCTCCTATAATTCACCCCTCCACTTT
TRBJ1-3,TRBV11-2,.,.,CASSPNYMSGNTIYF,TGTGCCAGCAGCCCCAATTACATGTCTGGAAACACCATATATTTT
TRBJ1-1,TRBV6-6,.,.,CASRKRTHAEAFF,TGTGCCAGCAGGAAACGAACCCATGCTGAAGCTTTCTTT
TRBJ2-1,TRBV7-2,.,.,CASSPRIGVFNEQFF,TGTGCCAGCAGCCCTAGGATCGGGGTTTTCAATGAGCAGTTCTTC